This paragraph covers one T cell receptor beta chain sequence. The sample belongs to a study of CD8+ T cells in alopecia areata. RNA was isolated and reverse transcribed to cDNA, the sequencing template. Generated by immunoSEQ multiplex PCR, the TCRdb table keeps only in-frame clones and is missing some. This sample has roughly 180,000 clones, with 51% found just once. Treatment in this sample: oral pan-JAK inhibitor, 5-10 mg twice daily. This CDR3 spans 15 amino acids. The sequenced sample was CD8+ T cells sorted from blood, obtained around week 52, from a patient treated with tofacitinib. The rearrangement uses TRBV1 and TRBJ2-7; the table's D call of TRBD1 was not tested on the DNA. TRBV1 is deemed a pseudogene. This TCR came from a human donor with alopecia areata. The CDR3 spells CTSRSAGTASYEQYF. Written as DNA, the CDR3 is TGCACCAGCAGATCCGCCGGGACAGCATCCTACGAGCAGTACTTC.